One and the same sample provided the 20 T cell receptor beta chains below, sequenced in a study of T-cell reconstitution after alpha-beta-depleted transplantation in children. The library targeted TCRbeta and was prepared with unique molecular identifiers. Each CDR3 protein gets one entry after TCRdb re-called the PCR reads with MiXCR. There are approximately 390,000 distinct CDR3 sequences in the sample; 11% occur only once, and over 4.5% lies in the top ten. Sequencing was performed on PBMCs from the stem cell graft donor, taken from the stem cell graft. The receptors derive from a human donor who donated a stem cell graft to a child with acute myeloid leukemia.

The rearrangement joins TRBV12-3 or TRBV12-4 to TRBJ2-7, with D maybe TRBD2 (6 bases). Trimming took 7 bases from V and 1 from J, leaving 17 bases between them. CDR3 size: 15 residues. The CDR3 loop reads CASTKDPRESYEQYF. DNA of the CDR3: TGTGCCAGCACCAAGGATCCTCGGGAGTCCTACGAGCAGTACTTC.

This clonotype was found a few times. CDR3 in amino acids: CSASGLGSYEQYF. CDR3 nucleotide sequence: TGCAGTGCTAGCGGACTAGGCTCTTACGAGCAGTACTTC. The chain has TRBV20-1 and TRBJ2-7; 7 bases line up with TRBD2. The CDR3 totals 13 residues. V trimming: 3 bases; J trimming: 4 bases; junction bases outside the gene matches: 6. Germline V CDR1 and CDR2: DFQATT, SNEGSKA (reference sequence).

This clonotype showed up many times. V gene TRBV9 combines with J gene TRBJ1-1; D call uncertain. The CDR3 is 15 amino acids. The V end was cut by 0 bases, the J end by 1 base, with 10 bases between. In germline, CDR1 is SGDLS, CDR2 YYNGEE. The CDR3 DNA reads TGTGCCAGCAGCGTAGCCGGGGAGGGGAACACTGAAGCTTTCTTT. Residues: CASSVAGEGNTEAFF. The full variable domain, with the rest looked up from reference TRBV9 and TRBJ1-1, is DSGVTQTPKHLITATGQRVTLRCSPRSGDLSVYWYQQSLDQGLQFLIQYYNGEERAKGNILERFSAQQFPDLHSELNLSSLELGDSALYFCASSVAGEGNTEAFFGQGTRLTVV.

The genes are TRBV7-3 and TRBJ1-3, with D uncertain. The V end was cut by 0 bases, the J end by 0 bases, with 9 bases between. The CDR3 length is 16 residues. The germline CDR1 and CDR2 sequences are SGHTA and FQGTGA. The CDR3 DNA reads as TGTGCCAGCAGCTTAACGCCAGGAGCCTCTGGAAACACCATATATTTT. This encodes CASSLTPGASGNTIYF.

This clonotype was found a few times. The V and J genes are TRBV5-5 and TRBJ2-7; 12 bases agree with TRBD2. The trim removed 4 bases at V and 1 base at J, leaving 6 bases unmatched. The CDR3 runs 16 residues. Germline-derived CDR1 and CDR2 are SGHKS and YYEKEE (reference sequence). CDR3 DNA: TGTGCCAGCAGCCCCGGACTAGCGGGACTATCCTACGAGCAGTACTTC. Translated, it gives CASSPGLAGLSYEQYF.

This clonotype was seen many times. DNA of the CDR3: TGTGCCAGCAGTCAGCAGGGGGCCGGGGAGCTGTTTTTT. Translating it yields CASSQQGAGELFF. V gene TRBV3-1 combines with J gene TRBJ2-2, with 7 bases lining up with TRBD1. V shed 6 bases and J 6 bases; nucleotides not matched to a gene: 4. CDR1 LGHDT and CDR2 YNNKEL come from the germline V gene (reference sequence). The CDR3 runs 13 residues. Based on the CDR3 plus reference TRBV3-1 and TRBJ2-2, the full variable domain is DTAVSQTPKYLVTQMGNDKSIKCEQNLGHDTMYWYKQDSKKFLKIMFSYNNKELIINETVPNRFSPKSPDKAHLNLHINSLELGDSAVYFCASSQQGAGELFFGEGSRLTVL.

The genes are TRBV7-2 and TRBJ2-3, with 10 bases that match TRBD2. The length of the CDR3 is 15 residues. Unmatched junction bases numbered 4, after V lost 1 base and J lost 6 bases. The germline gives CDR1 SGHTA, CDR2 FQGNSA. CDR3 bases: TGTGCCAGCAGCTTAGAGCGGGAGGGATCGGATACGCAGTATTTT. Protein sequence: CASSLEREGSDTQYF.

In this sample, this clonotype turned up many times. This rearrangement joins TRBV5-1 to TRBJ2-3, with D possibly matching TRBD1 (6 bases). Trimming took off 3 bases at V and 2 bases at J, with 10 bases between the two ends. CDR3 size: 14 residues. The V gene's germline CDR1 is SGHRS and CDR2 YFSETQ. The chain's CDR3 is CASSSGQNTDTQYF. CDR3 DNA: TGCGCCAGCAGCTCAGGACAGAACACAGATACGCAGTATTTT.

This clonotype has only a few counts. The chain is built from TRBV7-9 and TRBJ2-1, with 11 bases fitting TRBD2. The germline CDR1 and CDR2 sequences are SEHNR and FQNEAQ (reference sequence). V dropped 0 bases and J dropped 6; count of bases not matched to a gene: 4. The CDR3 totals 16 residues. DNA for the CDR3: TGTGCCAGCAGCTTAGCTAGCGGGAGGGCCCCCAATGAGCAGTTCTTC. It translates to CASSLASGRAPNEQFF.

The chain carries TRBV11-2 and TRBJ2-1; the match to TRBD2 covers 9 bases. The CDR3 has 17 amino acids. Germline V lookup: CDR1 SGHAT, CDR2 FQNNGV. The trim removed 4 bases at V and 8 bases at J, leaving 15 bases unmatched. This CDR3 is CASSYLALAGEGYEQFF. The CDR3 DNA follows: TGTGCCAGCAGCTACCTGGCGTTAGCGGGAGAGGGCTATGAGCAGTTCTTC.

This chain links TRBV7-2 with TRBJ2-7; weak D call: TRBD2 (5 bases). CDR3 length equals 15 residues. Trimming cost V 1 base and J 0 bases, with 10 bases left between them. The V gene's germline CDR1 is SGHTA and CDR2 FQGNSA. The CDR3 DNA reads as TGTGCCAGCAGCTTAGTATCGGGGAACTCCTACGAGCAGTACTTC. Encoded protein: CASSLVSGNSYEQYF.

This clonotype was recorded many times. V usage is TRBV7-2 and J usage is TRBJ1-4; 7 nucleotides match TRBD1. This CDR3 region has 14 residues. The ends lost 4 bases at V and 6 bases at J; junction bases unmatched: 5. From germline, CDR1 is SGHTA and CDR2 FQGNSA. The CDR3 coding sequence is TGTGCCAGCAGCTCAAGGGGGCCGGATGAAAAACTGTTTTTT. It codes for CASSSRGPDEKLFF.

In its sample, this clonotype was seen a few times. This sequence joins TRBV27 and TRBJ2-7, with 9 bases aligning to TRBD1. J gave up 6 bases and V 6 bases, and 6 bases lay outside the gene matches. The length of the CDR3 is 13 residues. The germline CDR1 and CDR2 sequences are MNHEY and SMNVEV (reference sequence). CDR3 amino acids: CASSGRQGGEQYV. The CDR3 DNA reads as TGTGCCAGCAGCGGTAGACAGGGGGGCGAGCAGTACGTC.

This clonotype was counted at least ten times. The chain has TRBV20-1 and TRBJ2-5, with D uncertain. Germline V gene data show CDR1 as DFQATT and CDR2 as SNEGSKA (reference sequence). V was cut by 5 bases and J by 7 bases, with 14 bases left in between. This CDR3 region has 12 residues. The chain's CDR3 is CSAPQDVGTQYF. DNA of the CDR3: TGCAGTGCTCCCCAGGACGTGGGGACCCAGTACTTC.

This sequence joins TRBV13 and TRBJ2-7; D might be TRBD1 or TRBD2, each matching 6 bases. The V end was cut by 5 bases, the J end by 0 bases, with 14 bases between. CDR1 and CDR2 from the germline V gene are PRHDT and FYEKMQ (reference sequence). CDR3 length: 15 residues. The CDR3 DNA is TGTGCCAGCAGCCCAGGGGACTCCTCCTCCTACGAGCAGTACTTC. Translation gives CASSPGDSSSYEQYF. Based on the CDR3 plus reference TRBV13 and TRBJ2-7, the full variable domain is AAGVIQSPRHLIKEKRETATLKCYPIPRHDTVYWYQQGPGQDPQFLISFYEKMQSDKGSIPDRFSAQQFSDYHSELNMSSLELGDSALYFCASSPGDSSSYEQYFGPGTRLTVT.

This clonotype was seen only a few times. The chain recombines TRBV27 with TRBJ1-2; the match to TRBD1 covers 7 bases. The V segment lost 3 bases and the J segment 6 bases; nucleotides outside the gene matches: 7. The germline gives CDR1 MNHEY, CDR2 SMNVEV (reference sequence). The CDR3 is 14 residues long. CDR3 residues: CASSFSARGNGYTF. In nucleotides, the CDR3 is TGTGCCAGCAGTTTCAGTGCCAGGGGGAATGGCTACACCTTC.

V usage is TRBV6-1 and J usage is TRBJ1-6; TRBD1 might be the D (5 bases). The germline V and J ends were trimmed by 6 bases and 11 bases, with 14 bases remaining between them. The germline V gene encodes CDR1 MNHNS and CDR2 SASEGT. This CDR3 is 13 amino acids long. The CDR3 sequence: CASRRGLVPPLHF. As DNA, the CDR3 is TGTGCCAGCAGAAGGGGTTTGGTACCACCCCTCCACTTT.

The CDR3 loop is CASSPGGTGAGSQHF. As DNA, the CDR3 is TGTGCCAGCAGCCCGGGAGGGACAGGAGCCGGGTCCCAGCATTTT. The V call is TRBV12-3 or TRBV12-4, the J call TRBJ1-5; TRBD1 agrees at 8 bases. The CDR3 covers 15 residues. V trimming: 6 bases; J trimming: 11 bases; junction bases outside the gene matches: 15.

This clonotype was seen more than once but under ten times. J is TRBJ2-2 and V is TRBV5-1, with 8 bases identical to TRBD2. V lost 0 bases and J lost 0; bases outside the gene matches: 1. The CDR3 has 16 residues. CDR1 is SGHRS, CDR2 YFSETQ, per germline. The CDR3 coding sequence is TGCGCCAGCAGCTTGGAGGGACTAGCGAACACCGGGGAGCTGTTTTTT. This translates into CASSLEGLANTGELFF.

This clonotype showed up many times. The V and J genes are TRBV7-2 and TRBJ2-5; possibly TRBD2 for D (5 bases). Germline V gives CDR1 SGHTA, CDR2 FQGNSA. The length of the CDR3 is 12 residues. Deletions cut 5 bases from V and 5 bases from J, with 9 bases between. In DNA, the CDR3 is TGTGCCAGCAGCGCTAGCAGGGAGACCCAGTACTTC. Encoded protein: CASSASRETQYF.